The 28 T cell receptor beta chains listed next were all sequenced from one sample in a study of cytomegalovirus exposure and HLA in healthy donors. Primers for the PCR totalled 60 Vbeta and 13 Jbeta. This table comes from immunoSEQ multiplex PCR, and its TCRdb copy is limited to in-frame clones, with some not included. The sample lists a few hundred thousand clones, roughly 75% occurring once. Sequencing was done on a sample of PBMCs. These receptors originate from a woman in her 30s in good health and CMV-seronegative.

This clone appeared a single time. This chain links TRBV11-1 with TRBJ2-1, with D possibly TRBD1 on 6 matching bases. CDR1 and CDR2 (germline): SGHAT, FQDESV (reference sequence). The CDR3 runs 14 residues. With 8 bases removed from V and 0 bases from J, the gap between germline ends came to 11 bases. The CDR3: CASGRGGSYNEQFF. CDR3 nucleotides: TGTGCCAGCGGTAGAGGGGGCTCCTACAATGAGCAGTTCTTC.

CDR3 sequence (DNA): TGTGCCAGCAGCCCATACCGAGGACAGGGTTCAATTTTTGACCCCGCAGATACGCAGTATTTT. Its protein product is CASSPYRGQGSIFDPADTQYF. The chain carries TRBV7-6 and TRBJ2-3; TRBD1 aligns across 8 bases. This CDR3 spans 21 amino acids. CDR1 and CDR2 (germline): SGHVS, FNYEAQ. Trimming removed 5 bases from V and 4 bases from J; junction bases left unmatched: 26.

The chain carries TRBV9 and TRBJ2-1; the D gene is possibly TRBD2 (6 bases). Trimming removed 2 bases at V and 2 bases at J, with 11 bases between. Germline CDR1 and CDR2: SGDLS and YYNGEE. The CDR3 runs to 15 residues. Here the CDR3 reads CASSVGGVAYNEQFF. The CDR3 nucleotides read TGTGCCAGCAGCGTCGGAGGGGTTGCCTACAATGAGCAGTTCTTC.

The CDR3, as DNA: TGTGCCAGCAGTACCGCCAGGACAGGCTCCTACGAGCAGTACTTC. Its protein product is CASSTARTGSYEQYF. The chain links TRBV6-5 to TRBJ2-7; 7 bases align to TRBD1. This CDR3 spans 15 amino acids. CDR1 MNHEY and CDR2 SVGAGI come from the germline V gene. Trimming removed 5 bases from V and 0 bases from J; junction bases left unmatched: 7.

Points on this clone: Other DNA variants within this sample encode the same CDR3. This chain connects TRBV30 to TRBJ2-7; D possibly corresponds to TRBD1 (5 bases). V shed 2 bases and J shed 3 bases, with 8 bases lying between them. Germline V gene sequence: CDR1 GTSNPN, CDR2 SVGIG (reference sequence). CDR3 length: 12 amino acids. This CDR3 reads CAWSSTGYEQYF. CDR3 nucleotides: TGTGCCTGGAGTAGTACAGGCTACGAGCAGTACTTC.

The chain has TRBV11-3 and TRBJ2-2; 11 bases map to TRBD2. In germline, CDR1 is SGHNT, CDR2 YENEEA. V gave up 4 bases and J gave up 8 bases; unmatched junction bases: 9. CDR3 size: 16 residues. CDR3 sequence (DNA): TGTGCCAGCAGCTCCCGACTAGCGGGGATTGATGGGGAGCTGTTTTTT. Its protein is CASSSRLAGIDGELFF.

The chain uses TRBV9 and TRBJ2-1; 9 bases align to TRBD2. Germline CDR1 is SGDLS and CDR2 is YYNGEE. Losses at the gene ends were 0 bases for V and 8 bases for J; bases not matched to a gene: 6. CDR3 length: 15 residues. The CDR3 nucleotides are TGTGCCAGCAGCGTAGGCGGGAGGGTTAGGGATGAGCAGTTCTTC. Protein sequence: CASSVGGRVRDEQFF.

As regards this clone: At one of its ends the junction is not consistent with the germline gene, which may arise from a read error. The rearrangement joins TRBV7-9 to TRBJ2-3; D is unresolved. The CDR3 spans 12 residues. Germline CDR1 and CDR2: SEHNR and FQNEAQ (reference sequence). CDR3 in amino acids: CSSSSSTDTQYF. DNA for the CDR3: TGTTCCAGCAGCTCAAGCACAGATACGCAGTATTTT.

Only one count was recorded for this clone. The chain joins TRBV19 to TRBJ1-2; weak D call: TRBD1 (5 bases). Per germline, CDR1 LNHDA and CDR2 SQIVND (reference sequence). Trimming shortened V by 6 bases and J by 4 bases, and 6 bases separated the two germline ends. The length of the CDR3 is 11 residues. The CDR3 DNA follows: TGTGCCAGTAGGCAGGGCTATGGCTACACCTTC. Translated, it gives CASRQGYGYTF.

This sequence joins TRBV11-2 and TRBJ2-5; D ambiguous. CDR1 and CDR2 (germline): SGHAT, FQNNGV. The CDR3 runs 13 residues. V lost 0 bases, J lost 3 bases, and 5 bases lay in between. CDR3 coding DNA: TGTGCCAGCAGCTTAGATGCGGAAGAGACCCAGTACTTC. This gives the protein CASSLDAEETQYF.

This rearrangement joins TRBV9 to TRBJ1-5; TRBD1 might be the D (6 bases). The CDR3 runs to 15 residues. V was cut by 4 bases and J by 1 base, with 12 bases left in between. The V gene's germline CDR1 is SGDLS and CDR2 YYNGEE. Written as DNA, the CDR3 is TGTGCCAGCAGCCAAGAGGGGGTAAGCAATCAGCCCCAGCATTTT. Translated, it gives CASSQEGVSNQPQHF.

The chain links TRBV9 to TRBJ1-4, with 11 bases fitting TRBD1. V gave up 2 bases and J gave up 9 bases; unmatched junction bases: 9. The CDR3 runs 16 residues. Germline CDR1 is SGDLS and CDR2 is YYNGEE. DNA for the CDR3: TGTGCCAGCAGCGTCTCAGGAGGGACAGGGGGGCAAAAACTGTTTTTT. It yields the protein CASSVSGGTGGQKLFF.

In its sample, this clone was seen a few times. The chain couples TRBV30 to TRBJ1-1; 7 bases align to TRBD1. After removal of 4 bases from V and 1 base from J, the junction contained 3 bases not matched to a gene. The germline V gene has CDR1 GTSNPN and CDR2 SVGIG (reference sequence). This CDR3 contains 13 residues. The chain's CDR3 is CAWKDRENTEAFF. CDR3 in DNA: TGTGCCTGGAAAGACAGGGAGAACACTGAAGCTTTCTTT.

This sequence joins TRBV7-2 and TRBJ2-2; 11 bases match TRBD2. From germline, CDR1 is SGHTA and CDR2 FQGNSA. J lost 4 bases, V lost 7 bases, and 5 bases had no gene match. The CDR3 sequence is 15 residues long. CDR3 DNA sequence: TGTGCCAGCATTATCACTAGCGGGAGCACCGGGGAGCTGTTTTTT. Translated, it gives CASIITSGSTGELFF.

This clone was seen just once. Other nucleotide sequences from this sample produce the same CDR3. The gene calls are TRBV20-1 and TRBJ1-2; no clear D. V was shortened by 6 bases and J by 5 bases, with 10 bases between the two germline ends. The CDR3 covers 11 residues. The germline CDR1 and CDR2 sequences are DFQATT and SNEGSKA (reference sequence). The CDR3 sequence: CSARRGYGYTF. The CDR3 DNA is TGCAGTGCGAGACGAGGGTATGGCTACACCTTC.

DNA for the CDR3: TGTGCAAGTCGGTTAGGGCCCACAAGGTCGGGAAATTCACCCCTCCACTTT. This codes for CASRLGPTRSGNSPLHF. V gene TRBV12-2 combines with J gene TRBJ1-6. TRBV12-2 is a listed pseudogene. The CDR3 has 17 residues.

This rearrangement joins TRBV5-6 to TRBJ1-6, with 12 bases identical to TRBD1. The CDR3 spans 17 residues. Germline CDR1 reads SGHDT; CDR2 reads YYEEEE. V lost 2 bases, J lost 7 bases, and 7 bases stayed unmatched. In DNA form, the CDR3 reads TGTGCCAGCAGCTTTAAACGTGGGACAGGGGGCAATTCACCCCTCCACTTT. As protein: CASSFKRGTGGNSPLHF.

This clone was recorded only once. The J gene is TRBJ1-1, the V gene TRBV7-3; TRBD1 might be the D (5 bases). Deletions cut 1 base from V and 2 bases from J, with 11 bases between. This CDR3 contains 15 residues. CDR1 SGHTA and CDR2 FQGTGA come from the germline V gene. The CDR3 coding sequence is TGTGCCAGCAGCTTAAGTGCAGGGTATAACACTGAAGCTTTCTTT. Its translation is CASSLSAGYNTEAFF.

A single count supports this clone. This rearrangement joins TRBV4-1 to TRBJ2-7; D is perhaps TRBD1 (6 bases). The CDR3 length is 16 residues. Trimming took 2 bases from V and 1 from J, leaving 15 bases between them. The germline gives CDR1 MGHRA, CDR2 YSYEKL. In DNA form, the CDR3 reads TGCGCCAGCAGCCAATACCGGACAGAGCTTTCCTACGAGCAGTACTTC. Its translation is CASSQYRTELSYEQYF.

CDR3 in DNA: TGTGCCACCAGCAGCCGGGACAGGGGAACCTACGAGCAGTACTTC. It is translated as CATSSRDRGTYEQYF. The V and J genes are TRBV15 and TRBJ2-7; 10 bases map to TRBD1. Germline CDR1 LNHNV, CDR2 YYDKDF (reference sequence). CDR3 size: 15 residues. With 3 bases clipped from V and 2 bases from J, the junction kept 4 bases outside the gene matches.

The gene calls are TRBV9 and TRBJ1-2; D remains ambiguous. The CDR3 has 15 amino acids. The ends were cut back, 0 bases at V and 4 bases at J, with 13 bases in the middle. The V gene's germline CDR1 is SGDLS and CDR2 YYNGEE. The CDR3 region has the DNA TGTGCCAGCAGCGTAGGGCTCGACATCTTCTATGGCTACACCTTC. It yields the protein CASSVGLDIFYGYTF.

The CDR3 region is CASSIGPSGYNEQFF. The CDR3, as DNA: TGTGCCAGTAGTATAGGCCCTAGCGGTTACAATGAGCAGTTCTTC. J is TRBJ2-1 and V is TRBV19; 7 bases align to TRBD2. CDR1 and CDR2 from the germline V gene are LNHDA and SQIVND (reference sequence). This CDR3 is built from 15 residues. V dropped 1 base and J dropped 4; count of bases not matched to a gene: 4.

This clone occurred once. The CDR3 here is CASSRTQANEKLFF. The CDR3, as DNA: TGTGCCAGTAGCCGGACTCAGGCTAATGAAAAACTGTTTTTT. The rearrangement joins TRBV19 to TRBJ1-4; D remains ambiguous. Germline V gene sequence: CDR1 LNHDA, CDR2 SQIVND (reference sequence). V was clipped by 6 bases and J by 3 bases, with 11 bases between them. There are 14 residues in the CDR3.

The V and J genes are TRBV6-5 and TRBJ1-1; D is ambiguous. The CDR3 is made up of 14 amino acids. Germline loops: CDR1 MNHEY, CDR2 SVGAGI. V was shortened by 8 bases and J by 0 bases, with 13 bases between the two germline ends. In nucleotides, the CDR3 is TGTGCCAGCCAATCGGTCGATATGAACACTGAAGCTTTCTTT. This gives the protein CASQSVDMNTEAFF.

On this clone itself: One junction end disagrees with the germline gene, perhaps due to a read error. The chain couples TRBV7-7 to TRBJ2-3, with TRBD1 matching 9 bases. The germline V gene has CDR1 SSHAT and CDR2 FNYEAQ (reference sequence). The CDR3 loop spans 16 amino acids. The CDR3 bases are TGTGCTAGCAGCGCCGGACAGGGGATGGGCACAGATACGCAGTATTTT. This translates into CASSAGQGMGTDTQYF. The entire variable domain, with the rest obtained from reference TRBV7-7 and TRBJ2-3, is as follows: GAGVSQSPRYKVTKRGQDVTLRCDPISSHATLYWYQQALGQGPEFLTYFNYEAQPDKSGLPSDRFSAERPEGSISTLTIQRTEQRDSAMYRCASSAGQGMGTDTQYFGPGTRLTVL.

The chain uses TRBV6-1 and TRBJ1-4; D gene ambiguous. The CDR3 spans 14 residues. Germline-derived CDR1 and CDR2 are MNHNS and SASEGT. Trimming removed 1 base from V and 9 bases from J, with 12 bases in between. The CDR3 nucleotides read TGTGCCAGCAGTGAAGGAACCGTTGGGCAAAAACTGTTTTTT. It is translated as CASSEGTVGQKLFF.

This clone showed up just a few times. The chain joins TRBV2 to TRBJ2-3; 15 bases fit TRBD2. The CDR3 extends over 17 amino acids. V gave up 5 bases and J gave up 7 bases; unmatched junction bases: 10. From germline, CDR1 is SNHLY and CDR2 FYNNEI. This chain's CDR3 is CASSQGTSGGTLNTQYF. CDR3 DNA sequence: TGTGCCAGCAGTCAGGGGACTAGCGGGGGGACACTCAATACGCAGTATTTT.

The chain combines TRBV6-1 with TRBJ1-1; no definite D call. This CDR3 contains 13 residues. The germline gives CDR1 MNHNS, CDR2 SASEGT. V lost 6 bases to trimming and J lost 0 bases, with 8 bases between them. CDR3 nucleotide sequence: TGTGCCAGCAGCTCTATGGTGAACACTGAAGCTTTCTTT. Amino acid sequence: CASSSMVNTEAFF.